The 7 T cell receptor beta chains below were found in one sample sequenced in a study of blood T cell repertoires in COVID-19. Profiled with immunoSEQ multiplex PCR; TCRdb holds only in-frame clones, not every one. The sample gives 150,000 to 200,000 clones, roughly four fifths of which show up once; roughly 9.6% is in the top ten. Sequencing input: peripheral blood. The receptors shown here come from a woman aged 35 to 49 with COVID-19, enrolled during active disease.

CDR3 in amino acids: CASSEDRGYTEAFF. Written as DNA, the CDR3 is TGTGCCAGCAGTGAAGACAGGGGATACACTGAAGCTTTCTTT. The rearrangement uses TRBV25-1 and TRBJ1-1; 8 bases match TRBD1. CDR3 length equals 14 residues. In germline, CDR1 is MGHDK, CDR2 SYGVNS. The V and J ends lost 2 bases and 3 bases, in that order; junction bases with no gene match: 2.

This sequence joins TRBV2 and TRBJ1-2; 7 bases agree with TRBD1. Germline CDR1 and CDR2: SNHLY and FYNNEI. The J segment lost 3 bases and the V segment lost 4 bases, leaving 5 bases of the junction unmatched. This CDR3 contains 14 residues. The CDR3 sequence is CASSARQGYYGYTF. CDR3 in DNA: TGTGCCAGCAGTGCCCGACAGGGCTACTATGGCTACACCTTC.

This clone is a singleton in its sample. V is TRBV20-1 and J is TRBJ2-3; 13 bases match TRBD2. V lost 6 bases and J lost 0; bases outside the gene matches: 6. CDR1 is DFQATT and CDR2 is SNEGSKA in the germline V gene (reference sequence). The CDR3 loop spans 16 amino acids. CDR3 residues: CSASPGLAGSTDTQYF. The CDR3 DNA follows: TGCAGTGCAAGTCCGGGACTAGCGGGAAGCACAGATACGCAGTATTTT.

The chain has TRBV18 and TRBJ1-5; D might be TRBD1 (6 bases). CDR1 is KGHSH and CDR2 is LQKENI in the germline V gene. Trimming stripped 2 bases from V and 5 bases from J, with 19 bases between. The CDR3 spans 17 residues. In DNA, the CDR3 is TGTGCCAGCTCACCAGGGGGGGTACAGGGTCCCTATCAGCCCCAGCATTTT. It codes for CASSPGGVQGPYQPQHF.

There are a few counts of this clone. The chain's CDR3 is CASSQMGATGRAFF. The CDR3 DNA is TGTGCCAGCAGCCAAATGGGTGCAACAGGGCGAGCTTTCTTT. The chain combines TRBV3-1 (or the pseudogene TRBV3-2) with TRBJ1-1; D might be TRBD1 (6 bases). V lost 2 bases, J lost 10 bases, and 17 bases lay in between. The CDR3 consists of 14 residues. CDR1 LGHDT and CDR2 YNNKEL come from the germline V gene (reference sequence).

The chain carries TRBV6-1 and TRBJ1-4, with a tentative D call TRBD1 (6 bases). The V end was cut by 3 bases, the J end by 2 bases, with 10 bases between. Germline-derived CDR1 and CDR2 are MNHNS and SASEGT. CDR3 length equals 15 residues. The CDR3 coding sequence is TGTGCCAGCAGTGACAGGGGTTGGACTAATGAAAAACTGTTTTTT. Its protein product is CASSDRGWTNEKLFF.

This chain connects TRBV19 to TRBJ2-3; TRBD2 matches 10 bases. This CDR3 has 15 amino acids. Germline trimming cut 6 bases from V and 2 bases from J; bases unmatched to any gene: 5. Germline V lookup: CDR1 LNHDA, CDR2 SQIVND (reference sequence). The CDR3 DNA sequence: TGTGCCAGTAGACCCCTAGCGGGGGACACAGATACGCAGTATTTT. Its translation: CASRPLAGDTDTQYF.